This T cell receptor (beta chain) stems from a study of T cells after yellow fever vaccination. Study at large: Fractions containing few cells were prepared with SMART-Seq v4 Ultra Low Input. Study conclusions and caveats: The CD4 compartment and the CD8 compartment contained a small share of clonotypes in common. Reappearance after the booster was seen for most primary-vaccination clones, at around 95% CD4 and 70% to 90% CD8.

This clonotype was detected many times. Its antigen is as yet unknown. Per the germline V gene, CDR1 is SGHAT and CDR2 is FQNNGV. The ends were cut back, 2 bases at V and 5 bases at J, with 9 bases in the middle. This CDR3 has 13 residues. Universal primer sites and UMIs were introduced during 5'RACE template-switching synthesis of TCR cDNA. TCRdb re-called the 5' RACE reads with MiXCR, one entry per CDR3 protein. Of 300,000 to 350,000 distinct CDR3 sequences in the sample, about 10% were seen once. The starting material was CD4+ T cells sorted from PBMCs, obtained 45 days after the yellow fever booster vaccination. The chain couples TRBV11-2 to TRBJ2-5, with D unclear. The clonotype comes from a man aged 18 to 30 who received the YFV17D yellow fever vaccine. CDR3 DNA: TGTGCCAGCAGCTTATCTATAAGGGAGACCCAGTACTTC. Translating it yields CASSLSIRETQYF.